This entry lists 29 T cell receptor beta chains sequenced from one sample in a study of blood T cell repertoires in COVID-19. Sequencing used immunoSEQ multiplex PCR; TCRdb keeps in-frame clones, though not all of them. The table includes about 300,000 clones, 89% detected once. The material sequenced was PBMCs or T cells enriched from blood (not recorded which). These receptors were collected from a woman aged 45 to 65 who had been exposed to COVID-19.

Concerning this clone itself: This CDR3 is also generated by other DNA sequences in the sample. The CDR3 DNA follows: TGTGCCAGCAGCCCTAGCGGGGGAGCATACAATGAGCAGTTCTTC. Residues: CASSPSGGAYNEQFF. The V gene is TRBV28, the J gene TRBJ2-1; 10 nucleotides line up with TRBD2. This CDR3 is built from 15 residues. V lost 6 bases, J lost 4 bases, and 6 bases stayed unmatched. Germline V CDR1 and CDR2: MDHEN, SYDVKM.

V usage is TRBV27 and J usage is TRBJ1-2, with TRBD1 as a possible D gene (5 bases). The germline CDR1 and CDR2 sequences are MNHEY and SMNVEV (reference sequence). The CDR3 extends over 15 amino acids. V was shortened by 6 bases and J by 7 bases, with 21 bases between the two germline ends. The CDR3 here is CASRSHYTRGGGYTF. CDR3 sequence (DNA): TGTGCCAGCAGATCACACTATACTAGGGGAGGTGGCTACACCTTC.

CDR3: CASSAGIGEKLFF. In nucleotides, the CDR3 is TGTGCCAGCAGTGCCGGGATCGGAGAAAAACTGTTTTTT. The rearrangement joins TRBV2 to TRBJ1-4; no clear D. This CDR3 is 13 amino acids long. CDR1 and CDR2 from the germline V gene are SNHLY and FYNNEI. Trimming removed 4 bases from V and 8 bases from J, with 11 bases in between.

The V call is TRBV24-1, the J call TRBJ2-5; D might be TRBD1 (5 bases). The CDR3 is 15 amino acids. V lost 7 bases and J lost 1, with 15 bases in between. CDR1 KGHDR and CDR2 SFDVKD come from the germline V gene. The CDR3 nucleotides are TGTGCCACCAGCCACACACGACAGCCCCAAGAGACCCAGTACTTC. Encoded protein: CATSHTRQPQETQYF.

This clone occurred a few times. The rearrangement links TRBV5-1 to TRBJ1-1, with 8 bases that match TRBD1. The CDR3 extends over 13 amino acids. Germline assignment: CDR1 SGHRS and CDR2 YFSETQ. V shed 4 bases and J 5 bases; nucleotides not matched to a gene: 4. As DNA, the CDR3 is TGCGCCAGCAGCACAGGGGGAAATACTGAAGCTTTCTTT. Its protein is CASSTGGNTEAFF. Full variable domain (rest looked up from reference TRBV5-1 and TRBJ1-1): KAGVTQTPRYLIKTRGQQVTLSCSPISGHRSVSWYQQTPGQGLQFLFEYFSETQRNKGNFPGRFSGRQFSNSRSEMNVSTLELGDSALYLCASSTGGNTEAFFGQGTRLTVV.

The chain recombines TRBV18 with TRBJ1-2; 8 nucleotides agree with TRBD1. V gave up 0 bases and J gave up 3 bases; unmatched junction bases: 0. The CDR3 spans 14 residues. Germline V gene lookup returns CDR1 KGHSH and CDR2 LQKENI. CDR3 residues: CASSPPGQDYGYTF. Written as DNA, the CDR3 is TGTGCCAGCTCACCACCGGGACAGGACTATGGCTACACCTTC.

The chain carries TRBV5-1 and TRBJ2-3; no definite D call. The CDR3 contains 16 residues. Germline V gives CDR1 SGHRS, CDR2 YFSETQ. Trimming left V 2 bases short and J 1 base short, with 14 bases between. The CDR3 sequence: CASSLLPPPGTDTQYF. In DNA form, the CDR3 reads TGCGCCAGCAGCTTACTACCACCCCCGGGCACAGATACGCAGTATTTT.

CDR3 nucleotides: TGTGCCATCAGTGAGTCGGCAGCAACTAATGAAAAACTGTTTTTT. The encoded protein is CAISESAATNEKLFF. The chain carries TRBV10-3 and TRBJ1-4; D unresolved. Germline CDR1 is ENHRY and CDR2 is SYGVKD. Trimming removed 0 bases at V and 0 bases at J, with 5 bases between. The CDR3 totals 15 residues.

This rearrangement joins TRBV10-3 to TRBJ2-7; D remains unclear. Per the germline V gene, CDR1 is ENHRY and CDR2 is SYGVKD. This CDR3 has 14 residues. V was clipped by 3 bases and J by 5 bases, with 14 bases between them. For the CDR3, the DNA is TGTGCCATCAGTGATGTACGAGCGATCGACGAGCAGTACTTC. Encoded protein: CAISDVRAIDEQYF.

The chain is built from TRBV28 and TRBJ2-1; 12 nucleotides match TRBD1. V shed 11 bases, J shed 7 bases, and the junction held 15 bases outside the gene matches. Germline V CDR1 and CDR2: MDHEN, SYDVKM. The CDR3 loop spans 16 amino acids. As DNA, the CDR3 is TGTGCCGGACAAACCCTCCGGGACAGGGGGCGTAATGAGCAGTTCTTC. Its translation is CAGQTLRDRGRNEQFF.

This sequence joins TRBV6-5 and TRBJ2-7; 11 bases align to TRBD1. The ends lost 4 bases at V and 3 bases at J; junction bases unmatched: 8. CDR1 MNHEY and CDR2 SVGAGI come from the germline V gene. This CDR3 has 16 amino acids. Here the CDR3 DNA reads TGTGCCAGCAGTTTAACGACCGGGACAGGGGGCTACGAGCAGTACTTC. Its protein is CASSLTTGTGGYEQYF.

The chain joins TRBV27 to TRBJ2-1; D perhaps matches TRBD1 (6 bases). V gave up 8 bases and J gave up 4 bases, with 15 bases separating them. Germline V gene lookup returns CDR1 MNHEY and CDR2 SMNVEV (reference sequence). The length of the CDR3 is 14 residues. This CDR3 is CASCLRDNYNEQFF. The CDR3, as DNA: TGTGCCAGCTGCCTTCGGGACAATTACAATGAGCAGTTCTTC.

CDR3 nucleotides: TGTGCCAGCAGCAAAGAGCCCGGGACAGGGGGAAATGAGCAGTTCTTC. Its protein is CASSKEPGTGGNEQFF. The chain couples TRBV21-1 to TRBJ2-1; the D call of TRBD1 is as the table states it, not checked on the DNA. TRBV21-1 is noted as a pseudogene. There are 16 residues in the CDR3.

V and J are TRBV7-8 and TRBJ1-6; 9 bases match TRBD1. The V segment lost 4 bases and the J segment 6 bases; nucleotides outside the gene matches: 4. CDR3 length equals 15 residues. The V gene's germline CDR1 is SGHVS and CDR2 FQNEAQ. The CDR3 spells CASSSQGALNSPLHF. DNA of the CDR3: TGTGCCAGCAGCTCACAGGGGGCTCTTAATTCACCCCTCCACTTT. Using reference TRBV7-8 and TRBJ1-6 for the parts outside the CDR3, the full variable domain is GAGVSQSPRYKVAKRGQDVALRCDPISGHVSLFWYQQALGQGPEFLTYFQNEAQLDKSGLPSDRFFAERPEGSVSTLKIQRTQQEDSAVYLCASSSQGALNSPLHFGNGTRLTVT.

The CDR3 reads CASSIGPSREKLFF. Here the CDR3 DNA reads TGTGCCAGCAGCATTGGGCCCAGCAGGGAAAAACTGTTTTTT. The gene calls are TRBV5-5 and TRBJ1-4, with no clear D. The CDR3 is 14 residues long. Germline V gene data show CDR1 as SGHKS and CDR2 as YYEKEE (reference sequence). V shed 4 bases and J shed 8 bases, with 15 bases lying between them.

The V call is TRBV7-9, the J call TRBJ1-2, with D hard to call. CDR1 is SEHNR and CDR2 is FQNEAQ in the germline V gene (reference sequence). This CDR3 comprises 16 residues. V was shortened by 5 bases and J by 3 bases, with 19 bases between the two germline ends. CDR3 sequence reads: CASSHNPAQAYYGYTF. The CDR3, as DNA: TGTGCCAGCAGCCATAATCCTGCCCAGGCTTACTATGGCTACACCTTC.

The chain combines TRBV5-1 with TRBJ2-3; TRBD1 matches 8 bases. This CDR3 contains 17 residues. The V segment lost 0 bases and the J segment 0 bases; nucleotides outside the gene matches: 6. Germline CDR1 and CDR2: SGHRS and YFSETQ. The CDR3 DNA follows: TGCGCCAGCAGCTTGGGACAGGGGCTATTTAGCACAGATACGCAGTATTTT. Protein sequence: CASSLGQGLFSTDTQYF.

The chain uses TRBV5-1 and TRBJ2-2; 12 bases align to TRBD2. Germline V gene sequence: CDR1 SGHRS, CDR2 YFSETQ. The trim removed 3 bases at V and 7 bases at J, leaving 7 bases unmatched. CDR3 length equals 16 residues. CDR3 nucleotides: TGCGCCAGCAGCTCAACTAGCGGGGGGTCGAGCGGGGAGCTGTTTTTT. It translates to CASSSTSGGSSGELFF.

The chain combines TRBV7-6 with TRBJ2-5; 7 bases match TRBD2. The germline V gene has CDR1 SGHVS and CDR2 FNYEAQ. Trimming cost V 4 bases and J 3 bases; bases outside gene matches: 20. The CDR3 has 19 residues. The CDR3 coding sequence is TGTGCCAGCAGCTCCAAGGTGTCCCCCCTGCGGCTAGCGGAAGAGACCCAGTACTTC. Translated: CASSSKVSPLRLAEETQYF.

The CDR3, as DNA: TGTGCCAGCAGCTTAGAGACAGGGGTAGGAGAGCAGTACTTC. Its translation is CASSLETGVGEQYF. The chain joins TRBV7-2 to TRBJ2-7, with 8 positions matching TRBD1. The V gene's germline CDR1 is SGHTA and CDR2 FQGNSA. With V trimmed by 1 base and J by 7 bases, 6 bases remained unmatched. The CDR3 totals 14 residues.

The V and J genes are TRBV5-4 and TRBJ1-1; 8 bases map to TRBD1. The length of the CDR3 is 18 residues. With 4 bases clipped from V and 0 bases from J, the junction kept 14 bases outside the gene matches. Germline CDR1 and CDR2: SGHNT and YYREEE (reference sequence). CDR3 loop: CASSPDPQGAGMNTEAFF. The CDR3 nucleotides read TGTGCCAGCAGCCCGGACCCTCAGGGGGCAGGAATGAACACTGAAGCTTTCTTT.

As DNA, the CDR3 is TGTGCCAGCAGTTACACCGGACAGTCGGCAAAACTGTTTTTT. It translates to CASSYTGQSAKLFF. This sequence joins TRBV6-5 and TRBJ1-4; D is perhaps TRBD1 (6 bases). CDR3 length: 14 amino acids. V was shortened by 2 bases and J by 10 bases, with 14 bases between the two germline ends. Per germline, CDR1 MNHEY and CDR2 SVGAGI.

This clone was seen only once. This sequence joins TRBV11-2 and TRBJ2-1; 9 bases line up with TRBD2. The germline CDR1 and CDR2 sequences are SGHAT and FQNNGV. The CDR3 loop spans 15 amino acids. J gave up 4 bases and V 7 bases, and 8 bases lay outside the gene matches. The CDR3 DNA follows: TGTGCCAGCACCCTCGGACTAGCGAAGTACAATGAGCAGTTCTTC. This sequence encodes CASTLGLAKYNEQFF.

In nucleotides, the CDR3 is TGTGCCAGTAGTCTCCAGGGGGTGAATGAAAAACTGTTTTTT. Protein: CASSLQGVNEKLFF. This chain links TRBV19 with TRBJ1-4; 7 positions agree with TRBD1. CDR3 length equals 14 residues. The V and J ends lost 5 bases and 5 bases, in that order; junction bases with no gene match: 5. Germline V lookup: CDR1 LNHDA, CDR2 SQIVND (reference sequence).

CDR3 amino acids: CASSTLPGYSPLHF. The CDR3 DNA sequence: TGTGCCAGTAGTACCCTGCCAGGGTATTCACCCCTCCACTTT. The rearrangement uses TRBV19 and TRBJ1-6, with D tentatively TRBD1 (5 bases). Germline V gives CDR1 LNHDA, CDR2 SQIVND (reference sequence). The V gene lost 4 bases and the J gene lost 8 bases, with 12 bases spanning the gap. The CDR3 is 14 amino acids.

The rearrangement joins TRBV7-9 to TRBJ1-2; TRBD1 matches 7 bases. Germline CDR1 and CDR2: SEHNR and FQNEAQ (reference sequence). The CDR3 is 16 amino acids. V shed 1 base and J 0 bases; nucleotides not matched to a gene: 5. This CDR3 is CASSLEGAGTNYGYTF. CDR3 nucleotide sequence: TGTGCCAGCAGCTTAGAGGGGGCCGGGACTAACTATGGCTACACCTTC.

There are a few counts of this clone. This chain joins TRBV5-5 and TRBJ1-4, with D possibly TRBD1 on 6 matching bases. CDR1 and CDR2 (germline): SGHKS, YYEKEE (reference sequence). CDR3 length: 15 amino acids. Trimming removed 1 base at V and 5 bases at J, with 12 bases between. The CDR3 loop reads CASSLSTGLNEKLFF. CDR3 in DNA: TGTGCCAGCAGCTTGTCTACAGGGCTAAATGAAAAACTGTTTTTT.

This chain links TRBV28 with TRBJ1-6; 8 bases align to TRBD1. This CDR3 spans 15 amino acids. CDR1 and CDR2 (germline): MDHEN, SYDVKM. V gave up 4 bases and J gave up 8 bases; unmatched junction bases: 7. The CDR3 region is CASSSSQGVYSPLHF. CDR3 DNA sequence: TGTGCCAGCAGTTCTTCACAGGGGGTTTATTCACCCCTCCACTTT. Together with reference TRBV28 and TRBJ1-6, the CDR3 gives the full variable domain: DVKVTQSSRYLVKRTGEKVFLECVQDMDHENMFWYRQDPGLGLRLIYFSYDVKMKEKGDIPEGYSVSREKKERFSLILESASTNQTSMYLCASSSSQGVYSPLHFGNGTRLTVT.

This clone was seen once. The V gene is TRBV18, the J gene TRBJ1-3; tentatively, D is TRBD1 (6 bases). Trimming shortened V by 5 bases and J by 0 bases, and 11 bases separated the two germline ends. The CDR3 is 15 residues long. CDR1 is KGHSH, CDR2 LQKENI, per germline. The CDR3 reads CASSSGQTSGNTIYF. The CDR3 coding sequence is TGTGCCAGCTCATCCGGACAGACCTCTGGAAACACCATATATTTT.